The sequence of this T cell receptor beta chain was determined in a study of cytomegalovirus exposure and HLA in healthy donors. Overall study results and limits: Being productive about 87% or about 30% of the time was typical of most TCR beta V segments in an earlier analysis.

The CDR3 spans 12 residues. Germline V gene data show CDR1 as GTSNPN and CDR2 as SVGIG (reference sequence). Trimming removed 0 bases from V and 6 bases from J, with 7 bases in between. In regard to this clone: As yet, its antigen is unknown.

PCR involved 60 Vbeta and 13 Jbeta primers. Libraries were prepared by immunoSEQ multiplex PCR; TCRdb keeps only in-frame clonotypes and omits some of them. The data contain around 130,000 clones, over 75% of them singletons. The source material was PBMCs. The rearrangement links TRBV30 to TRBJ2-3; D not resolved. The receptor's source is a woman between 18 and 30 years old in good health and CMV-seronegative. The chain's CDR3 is CAWSVTRDTQYF. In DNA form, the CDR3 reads TGTGCCTGGAGTGTAACCCGGGATACGCAGTATTTT.